The clone carrying this TCR beta chain was observed at least ten times. Antigen specificity is unknown. This sample is part of a study of T-cell memory formation after mild COVID-19. Study in general: There were largely donor-specific TCR clusters.

This CDR3 has 15 residues. Germline V gene sequence: CDR1 SGHTA, CDR2 FQGTGA. The V end was cut by 5 bases, the J end by 4 bases, with 15 bases between. Findings and limits, study-wide: CM and EM subsets held most contracting CD4+ clones; EMRA held CD8+ ones.

Sample barcodes and UMIs were carried by the TCR alpha and TCR beta cDNA libraries that 5'RACE generated with constant-segment primers. TCRdb itself ran the 5' RACE reads through MiXCR, one entry per CDR3 protein. The profile shows about 540,000 distinct CDR3 sequences, about a fifth of them singletons. Material for sequencing was PBMCs or a T cell subset sorted from them (not recorded which). This clonotype was sampled from an adult woman who had mild COVID-19 (a few samples of this study predate the infection). Cell type and time point are not known. This chain links TRBV7-3 with TRBJ2-1, with D possibly being TRBD1 (6 bases). For the CDR3, the DNA is TGTGCCAGCAGCCCTATGGGGGCTTGGTACAATGAGCAGTTCTTC. Translated, it gives CASSPMGAWYNEQFF.